This T cell receptor beta chain was sequenced in a study of tissue T cells after allogeneic stem cell transplantation. For this clone: Its cognate antigen is unknown. All gene names here are mouse names. The observed sequence ends 1 residue before the CDR3 terminus, with the missing tail filled in from the germline J gene.

Using immunoSEQ multiplex PCR, the repertoire was profiled, and TCRdb retains in-frame clones only, with some absent. Of about 22,000 clones listed, roughly 72% are singletons. Germline V lookup: CDR1 FNHDT, CDR2 SITEND (reference sequence). V gave up 4 bases and J gave up 5 bases; unmatched junction bases: 2. This CDR3 contains 12 residues. Study observations and caveats: Within patients, tissue anatomy strongly shaped TCR repertoire composition. Tissue-detected TCR repertoire was only partly captured by blood and spleen T cells. Motif-based clustering found tissue-specific repertoire signatures shared across patients, though few clones were shared. The study did not identify alloreactive or antigen-specific tissue TCRs, and some clones might be persisting host cells.

Sample: spleen. The TCR was taken from a female BALB/c mouse in good health. Strain haplotype (MHC): H2-d. The chain joins TRBV19 to TRBJ1-1; 7 nucleotides line up with TRBD1. CDR3 sequence reads: CASSPRGTEVFF. Partial CDR3 DNA: TGTGCCAGCAGTCCCAGGGGGACAGAAGTCTTC.